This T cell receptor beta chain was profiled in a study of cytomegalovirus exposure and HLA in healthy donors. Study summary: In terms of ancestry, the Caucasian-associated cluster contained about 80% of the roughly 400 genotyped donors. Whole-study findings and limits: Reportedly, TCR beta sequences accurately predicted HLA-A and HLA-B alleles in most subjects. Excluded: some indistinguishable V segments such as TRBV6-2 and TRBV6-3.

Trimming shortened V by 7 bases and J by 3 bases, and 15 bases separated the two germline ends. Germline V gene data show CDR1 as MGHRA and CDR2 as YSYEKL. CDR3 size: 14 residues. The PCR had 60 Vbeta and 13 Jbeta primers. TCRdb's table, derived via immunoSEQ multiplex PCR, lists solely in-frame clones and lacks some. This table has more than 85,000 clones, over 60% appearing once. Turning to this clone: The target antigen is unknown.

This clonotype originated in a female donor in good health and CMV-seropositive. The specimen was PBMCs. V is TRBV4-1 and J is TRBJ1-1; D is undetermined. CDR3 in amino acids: CASTWASVDTEAFF. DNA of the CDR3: TGCGCCAGCACTTGGGCCTCCGTGGACACTGAAGCTTTCTTT.